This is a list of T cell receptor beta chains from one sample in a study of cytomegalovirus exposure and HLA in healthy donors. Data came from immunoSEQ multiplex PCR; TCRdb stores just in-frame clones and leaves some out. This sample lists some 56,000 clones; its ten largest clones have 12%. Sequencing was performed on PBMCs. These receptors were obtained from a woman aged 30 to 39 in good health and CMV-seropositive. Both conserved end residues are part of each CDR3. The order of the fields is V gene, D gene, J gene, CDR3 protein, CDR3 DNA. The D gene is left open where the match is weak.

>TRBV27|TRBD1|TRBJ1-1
CASSVGQGSTEAFF
TGTGCCAGCAGTGTGGGACAGGGGAGCACTGAAGCTTTCTTT
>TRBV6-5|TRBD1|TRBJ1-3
CASSGDRGRNTIYF
TGTGCCAGCAGTGGGGACAGGGGGCGAAACACCATATATTTT
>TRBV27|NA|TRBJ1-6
CASSLQRTSSPLHF
TGTGCCAGCAGTTTACAGCGTACAAGTTCACCCCTCCACTTT
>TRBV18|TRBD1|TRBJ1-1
CASSPGQGNTEAFF
TGTGCCAGCTCACCGGGACAGGGGAACACTGAAGCTTTCTTT
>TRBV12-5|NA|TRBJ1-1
CASGQDRYTEAFF
TGTGCTAGTGGACAGGACAGATACACTGAAGCTTTCTTT
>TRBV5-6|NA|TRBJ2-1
CASSLDGSGRVWQFF
TGTGCCAGCAGCTTGGATGGTAGCGGAAGGGTGTGGCAGTTCTTC
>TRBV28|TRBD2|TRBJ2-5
CASSSGLAGESYQETQYF
TGTGCCAGCAGTTCGGGACTAGCGGGGGAGTCGTACCAAGAGACCCAGTACTTC
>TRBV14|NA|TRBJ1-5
CASSHRVVGGQPQHF
TGTGCCAGCAGCCACAGAGTAGTGGGAGGACAGCCCCAGCATTTT
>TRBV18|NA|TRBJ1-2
CASSPDSNYGYTF
TGTGCCAGCTCACCGGACAGTAACTATGGCTACACCTTC
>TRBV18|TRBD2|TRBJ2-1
CASSPGLAGADEQFF
TGTGCCAGCTCCCCCGGACTAGCGGGAGCCGATGAGCAGTTCTTC
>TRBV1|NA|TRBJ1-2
CTSSRDRGKGVNGYTF
TGCACCAGCAGCCGGGACAGGGGCAAGGGCGTGAATGGCTACACCTTC
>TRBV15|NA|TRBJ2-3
CATSTLEGGADTQYF
TGTGCCACCAGCACCCTCGAGGGCGGCGCAGATACGCAGTATTTT
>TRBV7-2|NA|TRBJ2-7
CASSSRTASVEQYF
TGTGCCAGCAGCTCAAGGACAGCTTCGGTCGAGCAGTACTTC
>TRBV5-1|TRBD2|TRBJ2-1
CASSLGSGRAYNEQFF
TGCGCCAGCAGCCTGGGGAGCGGGAGGGCTTACAATGAGCAGTTCTTC
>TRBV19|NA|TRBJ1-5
CASRGSGEPQHF
TGTGCCAGTAGGGGATCAGGGGAGCCCCAGCATTTT
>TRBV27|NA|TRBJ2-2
CASSFGTGELFF
TGTGCCAGCAGTTTCGGGACCGGGGAGCTGTTTTTT
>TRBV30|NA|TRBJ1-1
CAWRPRNTEAFF
TGTGCCTGGAGACCGAGGAACACTGAAGCTTTCTTT
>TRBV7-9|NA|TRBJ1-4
CASSPKYGGANEKLFF
TGTGCCAGCAGCCCAAAATACGGGGGAGCTAATGAAAAACTGTTTTTT
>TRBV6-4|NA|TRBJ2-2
CASSLQGSGELFF
TGTGCCAGCAGTCTACAGGGTTCCGGGGAGCTGTTTTTT
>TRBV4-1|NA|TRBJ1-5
CASSSRGFNQPQHF
TGCGCCAGCAGTAGTAGAGGGTTTAATCAGCCCCAGCATTTT
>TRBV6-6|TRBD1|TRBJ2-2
CASSPGRDRSTGELFF
TGTGCCAGCAGTCCAGGCCGGGACAGGTCAACCGGGGAGCTGTTTTTT
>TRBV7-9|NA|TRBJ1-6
CASSLAGQGTPLHF
TGTGCCAGCAGCTTAGCCGGCCAGGGGACACCCCTCCACTTT
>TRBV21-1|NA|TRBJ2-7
CASSKRDRYSYEQYF
TGTGCCAGCAGCAAGCGGGACAGATACAGCTACGAGCAGTACTTC
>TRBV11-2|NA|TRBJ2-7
CASSFAYEQYF
TGTGCCAGCAGCTTCGCCTACGAGCAGTACTTC
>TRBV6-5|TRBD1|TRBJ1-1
CASSFSTGGNTEAFF
TGTGCCAGCAGTTTCTCGACAGGGGGGAACACTGAAGCTTTCTTT
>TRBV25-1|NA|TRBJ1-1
CASSSLGGEDTEAFF
TGTGCCAGCAGCTCGCTGGGAGGGGAGGACACTGAAGCTTTCTTT
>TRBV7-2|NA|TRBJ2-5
CASSPYLRGVTQYF
TGTGCCAGCAGCCCGTACCTCCGCGGGGTGACCCAGTACTTC
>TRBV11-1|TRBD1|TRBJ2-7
CASSFRQGASYEQYF
TGTGCCAGCAGCTTTCGACAGGGGGCCTCCTACGAGCAGTACTTC
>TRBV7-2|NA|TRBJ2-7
CASSLGSGIAYEQYF
TGTGCCAGCAGCTTAGGGTCAGGGATCGCCTACGAGCAGTACTTC
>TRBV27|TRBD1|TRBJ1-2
CASSLGQNYGYTF
TGTGCCAGCAGTTTGGGACAGAACTATGGCTACACCTTC